This entry lists 14 T cell receptor beta chains sequenced from one sample in a study of metastatic and nonmetastatic thyroid tumors. TCRdb re-clonotyped the PCR reads through MiXCR. The sample has about 30,000 clones; roughly 15% are singletons. None of the patients had undergone any treatment ahead of thyroid surgery. The sequencing input was blood. All receptors come from a female donor with papillary thyroid cancer or a benign thyroid nodule (not recorded which). Some clones in this sample may be carry-over from other donors' samples.

This clone was recorded many times. This sequence joins TRBV20-1 and TRBJ2-3, with 11 bases that match TRBD2. The V gene's germline CDR1 is DFQATT and CDR2 SNEGSKA (reference sequence). Germline trimming cut 6 bases from V and 2 bases from J; bases unmatched to any gene: 13. The CDR3 has 17 residues. The CDR3 sequence is CSATGTSGTLITDTQYF. CDR3 nucleotides: TGCAGTGCCACCGGGACTAGCGGTACACTAATCACAGATACGCAGTATTTT.

Ten or more counts support this clone. This sample also contains other DNA sequences that code for the same CDR3. The V and J genes are TRBV7-8 and TRBJ2-6; D may be TRBD1 (6 bases). The germline V gene encodes CDR1 SGHVS and CDR2 FQNEAQ. V was trimmed by 5 bases and J by 5 bases, leaving 10 bases between them. This CDR3 spans 14 amino acids. CDR3 sequence reads: CASSLQGRANVLTF. Here the CDR3 DNA reads TGTGCCAGCAGCCTGCAGGGGAGGGCCAACGTCCTGACTTTC.

This clone qualifies as medium-sized. The rearrangement links TRBV11-2 to TRBJ2-1; D is undetermined. V lost 3 bases and J lost 10, with 13 bases in between. Per the germline V gene, CDR1 is SGHAT and CDR2 is FQNNGV. This CDR3 region has 13 residues. This CDR3 reads CASSLSSLGEQFF. For the CDR3, the DNA is TGTGCCAGCAGCTTGAGCAGTCTAGGCGAGCAGTTCTTC.

In this sample, this clone turned up a few times. V and J are TRBV28 and TRBJ1-2, with 9 bases matching TRBD1. J lost 8 bases, V lost 4 bases, and 5 bases had no gene match. This CDR3 contains 13 residues. Germline assignment: CDR1 MDHEN and CDR2 SYDVKM. The CDR3 sequence is CASSSGTGRGYTF. The CDR3 DNA reads TGTGCCAGCAGTTCGGGGACAGGGCGGGGCTACACCTTC.

This clone was seen repeatedly, ten times or more. For the CDR3, the DNA is TGCAGTGCTAGACCGGGTGGCAAAAACATTCAGTACTTC. Translated, it gives CSARPGGKNIQYF. The chain couples TRBV20-1 to TRBJ2-4; D is undetermined. CDR1 and CDR2 (germline): DFQATT, SNEGSKA (reference sequence). Trimming shortened V by 2 bases and J by 3 bases, and 8 bases separated the two germline ends. The CDR3 runs 13 residues.

Only a few counts were recorded for this clone. The V call is TRBV20-1, the J call TRBJ2-3; 9 nucleotides match TRBD2. The ends lost 5 bases at V and 2 bases at J; junction bases unmatched: 20. CDR1 is DFQATT and CDR2 is SNEGSKA in the germline V gene (reference sequence). CDR3 size: 19 residues. CDR3 sequence: CSAPAGGAGGKTFTDTQYF. The CDR3 DNA sequence: TGCAGTGCTCCTGCGGGAGGGGCGGGAGGCAAAACGTTCACAGATACGCAGTATTTT.

The gene calls are TRBV20-1 and TRBJ2-7; 15 positions match TRBD2. Germline V gives CDR1 DFQATT, CDR2 SNEGSKA (reference sequence). The length of the CDR3 is 17 residues. The junction had 12 bases not matched to a gene; V was cut back by 4 bases and J by 5 bases. Written as DNA, the CDR3 is TGCAGTGCTACTAGGACTAGCGGGAGGGCCTATAACCACGAGCAGTACTTC. Translated: CSATRTSGRAYNHEQYF.

In this sample, this clone is medium-sized. The CDR3 loop reads CASTSAGGYEQYF. CDR3 nucleotides: TGTGCCAGCACGTCAGCGGGAGGTTACGAGCAGTACTTC. The chain combines TRBV2 with TRBJ2-7, with TRBD2 matching 9 bases. J was trimmed by 4 bases and V by 7 bases; bases with no gene match: 5. The CDR3 is made up of 13 amino acids. Germline CDR1 and CDR2: SNHLY and FYNNEI.

To note about this clone: A read error may be the cause here, since a much bigger clone is one base away. This chain connects TRBV2 to TRBJ2-3; 11 bases agree with TRBD1. The CDR3 covers 14 residues. V shed 7 bases, J shed 4 bases, and the junction held 4 bases outside the gene matches. Germline V lookup: CDR1 SNHLY, CDR2 FYNNEI. The CDR3 DNA reads as TGTGCCAGCAACCTGGACAGGGGGCCAGATACGCAGTATTTT. It is translated as CASNLDRGPDTQYF.

At least ten counts were recorded for this clone. The chain links TRBV2 to TRBJ1-2, with TRBD1 matching 9 bases. The CDR3 spans 17 residues. V dropped 3 bases and J dropped 0; count of bases not matched to a gene: 8. Germline CDR1 SNHLY, CDR2 FYNNEI. CDR3 protein: CASSDAGQGPSNYGYTF. DNA of the CDR3: TGTGCCAGCAGTGACGCCGGACAGGGGCCTTCTAACTATGGCTACACCTTC.

This clone was detected ten times or more. The V and J genes are TRBV19 and TRBJ2-1; TRBD2 aligns across 11 bases. V trimming: 6 bases; J trimming: 0 bases; junction bases outside the gene matches: 4. Germline CDR1 reads LNHDA; CDR2 reads SQIVND (reference sequence). The CDR3 sequence is 16 residues long. The CDR3 region has the DNA TGTGCCAGTAGGCTAGCGGGAGGCCTCTCCTACAATGAGCAGTTCTTC. Protein sequence: CASRLAGGLSYNEQFF.

This clone was seen repeatedly, ten times or more. The rearrangement links TRBV20-1 to TRBJ1-5; D is possibly TRBD1 (6 bases). Germline V CDR1 and CDR2: DFQATT, SNEGSKA (reference sequence). The V end was cut by 4 bases, the J end by 7 bases, with 17 bases between. The CDR3 has 14 amino acids. CDR3 amino acids: CSATPRARGQPQHF. The DNA of the CDR3 is TGCAGTGCTACACCGCGCGCTAGGGGGCAGCCCCAGCATTTT.

This clone has at least ten counts. In DNA form, the CDR3 reads TGTGCCAGTAGTCCGGGACGGACGAACACTGAAGCTTTCTTT. Translating gives CASSPGRTNTEAFF. V usage is TRBV19 and J usage is TRBJ1-1; D may be TRBD1 (5 bases). The CDR3 spans 14 residues. The V end was cut by 5 bases, the J end by 1 base, with 11 bases between. CDR1 and CDR2 (germline): LNHDA, SQIVND (reference sequence).

This clone showed up many times. This CDR3 is also generated by other DNA sequences in the sample. The chain employs TRBV7-6 and TRBJ2-7; tentatively, D is TRBD1 (6 bases). Trimming took off 5 bases at V and 2 bases at J, with 19 bases between the two ends. The CDR3 is made up of 16 amino acids. Germline-derived CDR1 and CDR2 are SGHVS and FNYEAQ. The CDR3 region has the DNA TGTGCCAGCAGCAACGAACGGGACACAACACCCTACGAGCAGTACTTC. This gives the protein CASSNERDTTPYEQYF.